Listed below are T cell receptor beta chains from one sample, sequenced in a study of OX40 agonist ivuxolimab in advanced cancers. Assay: immunoSEQ multiplex PCR; the TCRdb copy retains only in-frame clones and omits some. Of 50,000 to 80,000 clones in the sample, around 90% are singletons; the top ten hold around 0.42%. Sequenced here: CD4+ or CD8+ T cells sorted from blood, sampled in a trial of the OX40 agonist ivuxolimab. These receptor sequences come from an adult with an advanced solid tumor such as melanoma, head and neck, liver or kidney cancer. Both conserved end residues are part of each CDR3. The D gene is left open where the match is weak.

d_gene: TRBD1; j_gene: TRBJ2-1; v_gene: TRBV7-2; CDR3nt: TGTGCCAGCAGCTTCGGACAAGCAGGGGGCGGTGAGCAGTTCTTC; CDR3aa: CASSFGQAGGGEQFF
d_gene: TRBD1; j_gene: TRBJ1-1; v_gene: TRBV9; CDR3nt: TGTGCCAGCAGCGTGACAGGGGGAACCGGGAACACTGAAGCTTTCTTT; CDR3aa: CASSVTGGTGNTEAFF
d_gene: TRBD2; j_gene: TRBJ2-5; v_gene: TRBV5-1; CDR3nt: TGCGCCAGCAGCCCTCACCTAAGCGGGAGAGAGGAGACCCAGTACTTC; CDR3aa: CASSPHLSGREETQYF
d_gene: -; j_gene: TRBJ2-7; v_gene: TRBV7-9; CDR3nt: TGTGCCAGCAGTCCTGCGGGACAAGGCTACGAGCAGTACTTC; CDR3aa: CASSPAGQGYEQYF
d_gene: -; j_gene: TRBJ1-5; v_gene: TRBV30; CDR3nt: TGTGCCTGGAGTTATGGGTCAGGTCAGCCCCAGCATTTT; CDR3aa: CAWSYGSGQPQHF
d_gene: TRBD2; j_gene: TRBJ2-7; v_gene: TRBV25-1; CDR3nt: TGTGCCAGCAGGCCCGGGACTAGCAGTTCGTACGAGCAGTACTTC; CDR3aa: CASRPGTSSSYEQYF
d_gene: -; j_gene: TRBJ1-1; v_gene: TRBV5-6; CDR3nt: TGTGCCAGCAGCCCTAGACCGACAGGCGCGGTTCAGAACACTGAAGCTTTCTTT; CDR3aa: CASSPRPTGAVQNTEAFF
d_gene: -; j_gene: TRBJ2-7; v_gene: TRBV29-1; CDR3nt: TGCAGCGTACTTGGAGCGTACGAGCAGTACTTC; CDR3aa: CSVLGAYEQYF
d_gene: TRBD1; j_gene: TRBJ1-2; v_gene: TRBV30; CDR3nt: TGTGCCTGGAGCGAAACAGGGGTGTACTATGGCTACACCTTC; CDR3aa: CAWSETGVYYGYTF
d_gene: -; j_gene: TRBJ2-3; v_gene: TRBV27; CDR3nt: TGTGCCAGCAGTTTACCCCTGGGGGGCATAACCAGGGCCACAGATACGCAGTATTTT; CDR3aa: CASSLPLGGITRATDTQYF
d_gene: TRBD2; j_gene: TRBJ2-7; v_gene: TRBV27; CDR3nt: TGTGCCAGCAGCTTAATAGCGGGAGGGCCTTACGAGCAGTACTTC; CDR3aa: CASSLIAGGPYEQYF